A single sample gave rise to the 24 T cell receptor beta chains below, sequenced in a study of spatial heterogeneity in lung cancer. MiXCR, applied by TCRdb to the 5' RACE reads, yields one record per CDR3 protein. This table has 110,000 or so distinct CDR3 sequences, 10% to 14% appearing once. The time point: blood at routine non-recurrence follow-up after resection. The sequencing used PBMCs, collected at follow-up. The receptors derive from a female donor with early-stage non-small cell lung cancer.

The table lists this clonotype with a few counts. The CDR3 DNA reads as TGTGCCATCAAGGCCCACGGGACCCAGAACACCGGGGAGCTGTTTTTT. It encodes CAIKAHGTQNTGELFF. V usage is TRBV10-3 and J usage is TRBJ2-2; the D gene could be TRBD1 or TRBD2 (5 bases each). Germline CDR1 and CDR2: ENHRY and SYGVKD. The germline V and J ends were trimmed by 7 bases and 1 base, with 16 bases remaining between them. This CDR3 is built from 16 residues.

This clonotype was counted many times. This chain uses TRBV20-1 with TRBJ2-5; tentatively, D is TRBD1 (5 bases). V was cut by 4 bases and J by 5 bases, with 11 bases left in between. The CDR3 contains 12 residues. Germline V gene sequence: CDR1 DFQATT, CDR2 SNEGSKA (reference sequence). The CDR3, as DNA: TGCAGTGCTACTTCAGGGTACGAGACCCAGTACTTC. The encoded protein is CSATSGYETQYF.

The J gene is TRBJ1-1, the V gene TRBV27; TRBD1 aligns across 8 bases. V gave up 7 bases and J gave up 0 bases; unmatched junction bases: 4. This CDR3 spans 14 amino acids. CDR1 and CDR2 from the germline V gene are MNHEY and SMNVEV (reference sequence). The DNA of the CDR3 is TGTGCCAGCAAGTCAGGGGGCTTGAACACTGAAGCTTTCTTT. Protein sequence: CASKSGGLNTEAFF.

The sample holds a few counts of this clonotype. J is TRBJ2-1 and V is TRBV11-1; no reliable D call. The CDR3 extends over 11 amino acids. The V end lost 1 base, the J end lost 9 bases, and 4 bases lay between the germline ends. Germline CDR1 SGHAT, CDR2 FQDESV (reference sequence). CDR3 bases: TGTGCCAGCAGCTTAGGTCCTGAGCAGTTCTTC. Amino acid sequence: CASSLGPEQFF. The full variable domain, completed using reference TRBV11-1 and TRBJ2-1, is EAEVAQSPRYKITEKSQAVAFWCDPISGHATLYWYRQILGQGPELLVQFQDESVVDDSQLPKDRFSAERLKGVDSTLKIQPAELGDSAMYLCASSLGPEQFFGPGTRLTVL.

This clonotype was counted between two and nine times. The chain has TRBV27 and TRBJ2-1, with D tentatively TRBD1 or TRBD2 (5 bases each). This CDR3 spans 15 amino acids. V gave up 3 bases and J gave up 10 bases, with 19 bases separating them. Germline CDR1 MNHEY, CDR2 SMNVEV (reference sequence). The CDR3 here is CASSLHDTVGEEQFF. CDR3 sequence (DNA): TGTGCCAGCAGTTTGCACGACACCGTGGGGGAAGAGCAGTTCTTC.

This clonotype was picked up a small number of times. V and J are TRBV9 and TRBJ2-6; 8 bases are a match to TRBD1. V lost 0 bases to trimming and J lost 4 bases; unmatched junction nucleotides: 6. The CDR3 consists of 17 residues. The V gene's germline CDR1 is SGDLS and CDR2 YYNGEE. The CDR3 coding sequence is TGTGCCAGCAGCGTAGGCCAGGGGGCGCCAGGGGCCAACGTCCTGACTTTC. As protein: CASSVGQGAPGANVLTF.

This clonotype was counted a few times. The chain uses TRBV6-6 and TRBJ1-2; 9 positions match TRBD1. The ends lost 5 bases at V and 8 bases at J; junction bases unmatched: 15. The CDR3 runs 16 residues. Germline lookup yields CDR1 MNHNY and CDR2 SVGAGI (reference sequence). The CDR3 nucleotides are TGTGCCAGCAGTGAGGACCGGGACAGGGCCCTCCGAGGCTACACCTTC. It translates to CASSEDRDRALRGYTF.

A few counts support this clonotype. The chain links TRBV29-1 to TRBJ1-2; D is undetermined. The germline V gene encodes CDR1 SQVTM and CDR2 ANQGSEA. The CDR3 spans 15 residues. With 5 bases removed from V and 4 bases from J, the gap between germline ends came to 20 bases. The CDR3 spells CSVTPTALQSYGYTF. CDR3 sequence (DNA): TGCAGCGTTACCCCCACGGCATTGCAATCCTATGGCTACACCTTC.

This clonotype has only a few counts. This chain links TRBV28 with TRBJ1-5; D is uncertain. Germline CDR1 is MDHEN and CDR2 is SYDVKM. The ends were cut back, 7 bases at V and 6 bases at J, with 10 bases in the middle. The CDR3 is made up of 12 amino acids. This CDR3 reads CASNPAGQPQHF. The CDR3 nucleotides read TGTGCCAGCAATCCTGCGGGTCAGCCCCAGCATTTT.

The chain carries TRBV6-5 and TRBJ1-4, with no clear D. Germline CDR1 is MNHEY and CDR2 is SVGAGI. Trimming removed 6 bases at V and 0 bases at J, with 5 bases between. This CDR3 is built from 13 residues. The CDR3 protein is CASRGATNEKLFF. DNA for the CDR3: TGTGCCAGCAGGGGTGCAACTAATGAAAAACTGTTTTTT.

This chain uses TRBV15 with TRBJ2-3; possibly TRBD1 for D (5 bases). The CDR3 has 15 residues. The V end was cut by 5 bases, the J end by 5 bases, with 17 bases between. Germline values: CDR1 LNHNV, CDR2 YYDKDF (reference sequence). CDR3 sequence reads: CATSSDGAVIDTQYF. CDR3 DNA sequence: TGTGCCACCAGCTCCGATGGGGCAGTCATAGATACGCAGTATTTT.

V gene TRBV28 combines with J gene TRBJ1-1; D is undetermined. Germline V lookup: CDR1 MDHEN, CDR2 SYDVKM. The CDR3 spans 12 residues. Trimming stripped 10 bases from V and 0 bases from J, with 9 bases between. The CDR3 spells CAITGLNTEAFF. In DNA, the CDR3 is TGTGCCATCACTGGTCTGAACACTGAAGCTTTCTTT.

This clonotype was counted at least ten times. The rearrangement links TRBV5-5 to TRBJ1-2; tentatively, D is TRBD1 (5 bases). Germline lookup yields CDR1 SGHKS and CDR2 YYEKEE (reference sequence). V lost 2 bases to trimming and J lost 8 bases, with 16 bases between them. The CDR3 has 14 residues. The chain's CDR3 is CASSFRVSRSGYTF. The CDR3 DNA follows: TGTGCCAGCAGCTTCAGGGTATCAAGATCCGGCTACACCTTC.

The chain couples TRBV21-1 to TRBJ2-2; TRBD1, the D gene given by the table, was not confirmed from the DNA. TRBV21-1 is described as a pseudogene. This CDR3 comprises 16 residues. The CDR3 spells CASSNIRVSHTGELFF. Here the CDR3 DNA reads TGTGCCAGCAGCAACATCAGGGTTTCGCACACCGGGGAGCTGTTTTTT.

This clonotype was seen only a few times. This chain links TRBV7-8 with TRBJ2-1; 7 bases map to TRBD2. This CDR3 comprises 15 residues. Germline CDR1 and CDR2: SGHVS and FQNEAQ. The V gene end was trimmed by 5 bases and the J gene end by 2 bases; junction bases not matched to a gene: 6. CDR3 sequence: CASSRGRTPYNEQFF. The CDR3 region has the DNA TGTGCCAGCAGCCGCGGGAGAACCCCCTACAATGAGCAGTTCTTC.

This clonotype was seen a handful of times. This chain links TRBV7-8 with TRBJ2-1, with TRBD2 matching 7 bases. Germline V gives CDR1 SGHVS, CDR2 FQNEAQ. V lost 1 base, J lost 2 bases, and 5 bases stayed unmatched. The CDR3 loop spans 16 amino acids. The CDR3 sequence is CASSLDRLAAYNEQFF. In nucleotides, the CDR3 is TGTGCCAGCAGCTTAGACCGGCTAGCGGCCTACAATGAGCAGTTCTTC.

This chain links TRBV27 with TRBJ1-1; TRBD1 aligns across 11 bases. The CDR3 is 15 amino acids. With 4 bases clipped from V and 5 bases from J, the junction kept 6 bases outside the gene matches. CDR1 and CDR2 (germline): MNHEY, SMNVEV (reference sequence). The CDR3 DNA follows: TGTGCCAGCAGTTCTGGACAGGGGGCGCGAACTGAAGCTTTCTTT. Translated, it gives CASSSGQGARTEAFF.

The V gene is TRBV11-2, the J gene TRBJ2-7; D is ambiguous. The CDR3 extends over 14 amino acids. V dropped 5 bases and J dropped 0 bases, with 11 bases sitting between them. CDR1 SGHAT and CDR2 FQNNGV come from the germline V gene. The CDR3 DNA reads as TGTGCCAGCAGCCCCTTCCTTTTCTCCTACGAGCAGTACTTC. This translates into CASSPFLFSYEQYF.

This clonotype was recorded at least ten times. V and J are TRBV18 and TRBJ1-1; D unclear. The V gene's germline CDR1 is KGHSH and CDR2 LQKENI. The V and J ends lost 3 bases and 1 base respectively, with 15 bases between them. This CDR3 is built from 16 residues. The CDR3 nucleotides read TGTGCCAGCTCACCTAGCGGAAAGCCGAGGAACACTGAAGCTTTCTTT. As protein: CASSPSGKPRNTEAFF.

The chain joins TRBV4-1 to TRBJ1-5; no clear D. V was trimmed by 4 bases and J by 1 base, leaving 8 bases between them. The CDR3 is 14 amino acids. Per germline, CDR1 MGHRA and CDR2 YSYEKL. The CDR3 DNA reads TGCGCCAGCAGCCCGGACCGAAGCAATCAGCCCCAGCATTTT. Translating it yields CASSPDRSNQPQHF.

The rearrangement joins TRBV6-1 to TRBJ2-3; 10 bases align to TRBD2. With V trimmed by 5 bases and J by 2 bases, 10 bases remained unmatched. The germline V gene has CDR1 MNHNS and CDR2 SASEGT. CDR3 size: 17 residues. This CDR3 is CASSPRTSGGNTDTQYF. The DNA of the CDR3 is TGTGCCAGCAGTCCCCGGACTAGCGGAGGGAACACAGATACGCAGTATTTT.

This clonotype occurred many times. The chain uses TRBV18 and TRBJ2-2; a weak D match, TRBD1 (6 bases). Trimming pared 3 bases from V and 4 bases from J, leaving 6 bases between. CDR1 and CDR2 from the germline V gene are KGHSH and LQKENI. The CDR3 is 13 residues long. The CDR3 here is CASSPDSTGELFF. CDR3 coding DNA: TGTGCCAGCTCACCGGACAGCACCGGGGAGCTGTTTTTT.

This clonotype was counted a few times. J is TRBJ2-7 and V is TRBV28, with D possibly TRBD1 on 6 matching bases. CDR1 MDHEN and CDR2 SYDVKM come from the germline V gene. V was trimmed by 7 bases and J by 0 bases, leaving 16 bases between them. The CDR3 is 15 residues long. The CDR3 region is CASTNRVKSSYEQYF. The CDR3, as DNA: TGTGCCAGCACCAACAGGGTAAAGAGCTCCTACGAGCAGTACTTC.

V gene TRBV19 combines with J gene TRBJ2-2, with D unclear. Germline V CDR1 and CDR2: LNHDA, SQIVND (reference sequence). The CDR3 has 14 amino acids. V lost 3 bases and J 5 bases, leaving 10 bases between the germline ends. Here the CDR3 DNA reads TGTGCCAGTAGTATGGGCCCAAGTACCGGGGAGCTGTTTTTT. It is translated as CASSMGPSTGELFF.